Sequencing of this T cell receptor beta chain was carried out in a study of cytomegalovirus exposure and HLA in healthy donors. Study-level background: An earlier analysis identified some 110 million unique TCR beta sequences in about 179 million T cells.

In this sample, this clone turned up once. The PCR had 60 Vbeta and 13 Jbeta primers. Original processing methods: In a later analysis, the count reached 80 million or so unique TCR beta chains, with around 10 million shared. The repertoire was sequenced with immunoSEQ multiplex PCR; TCRdb's copy has only in-frame clones and lacks some. That table furnishes V, J and clone size, whereas the DNA furnished D and trimming. The sample records about 87,000 clones, about 68% being singletons. The TCR sequence derives from a man aged 25 to 40 in good health and CMV-seropositive. Sequencing used PBMCs.

The CDR3 DNA reads as TGCGCCAGCAGCTTGGGGACAGGGAGAGAGCAGTACTTC. This gives the protein CASSLGTGREQYF. The J gene is TRBJ2-7, the V gene TRBV5-1; 8 positions match TRBD1. J lost 7 bases, V lost 0 bases, and 3 bases had no gene match. The length of the CDR3 is 13 residues. Germline CDR1 reads SGHRS; CDR2 reads YFSETQ.